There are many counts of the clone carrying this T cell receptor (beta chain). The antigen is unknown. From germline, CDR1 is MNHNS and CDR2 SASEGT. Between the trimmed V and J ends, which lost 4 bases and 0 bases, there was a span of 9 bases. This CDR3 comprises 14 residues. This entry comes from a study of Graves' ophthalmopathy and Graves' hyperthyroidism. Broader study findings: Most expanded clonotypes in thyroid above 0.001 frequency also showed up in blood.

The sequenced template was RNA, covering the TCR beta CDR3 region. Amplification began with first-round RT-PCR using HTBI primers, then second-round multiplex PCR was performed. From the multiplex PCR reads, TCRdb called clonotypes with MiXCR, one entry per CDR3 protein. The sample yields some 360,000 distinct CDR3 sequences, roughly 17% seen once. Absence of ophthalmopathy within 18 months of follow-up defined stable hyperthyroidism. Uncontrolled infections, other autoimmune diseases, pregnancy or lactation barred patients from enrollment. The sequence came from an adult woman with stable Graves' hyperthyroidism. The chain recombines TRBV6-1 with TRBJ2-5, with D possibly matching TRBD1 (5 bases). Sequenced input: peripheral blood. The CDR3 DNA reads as TGTGCCAGCAGTGGGCGACAGAACCAAGAGACCCAGTACTTC. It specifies CASSGRQNQETQYF.